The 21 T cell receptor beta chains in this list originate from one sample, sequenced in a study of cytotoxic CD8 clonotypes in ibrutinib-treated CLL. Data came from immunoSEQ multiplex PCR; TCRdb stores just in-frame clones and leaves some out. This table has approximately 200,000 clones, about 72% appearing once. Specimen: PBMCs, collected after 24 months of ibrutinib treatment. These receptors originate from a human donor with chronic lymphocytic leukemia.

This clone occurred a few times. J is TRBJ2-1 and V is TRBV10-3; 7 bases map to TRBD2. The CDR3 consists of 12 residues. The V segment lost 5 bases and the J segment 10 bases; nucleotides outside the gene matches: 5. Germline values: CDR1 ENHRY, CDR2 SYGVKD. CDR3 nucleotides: TGTGCCATCAGTATTACTAGCGACGAGCAGTTCTTC. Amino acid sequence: CAISITSDEQFF.

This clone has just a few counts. The CDR3 DNA reads TGTGCCAGCAGCGTAGCTACGACGAACACCGGGGAGCTGTTTTTT. Amino acids: CASSVATTNTGELFF. The V gene is TRBV9, the J gene TRBJ2-2; D unclear. V shed 0 bases and J shed 0 bases, with 6 bases lying between them. In germline, CDR1 is SGDLS, CDR2 YYNGEE. The CDR3 runs to 15 residues.

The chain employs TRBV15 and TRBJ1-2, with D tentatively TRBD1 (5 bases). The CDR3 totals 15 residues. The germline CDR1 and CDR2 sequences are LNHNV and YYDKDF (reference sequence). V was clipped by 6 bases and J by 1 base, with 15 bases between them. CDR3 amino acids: CATRPGRGLNYGYTF. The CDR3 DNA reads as TGTGCCACCAGACCGGGGAGGGGACTTAACTATGGCTACACCTTC.

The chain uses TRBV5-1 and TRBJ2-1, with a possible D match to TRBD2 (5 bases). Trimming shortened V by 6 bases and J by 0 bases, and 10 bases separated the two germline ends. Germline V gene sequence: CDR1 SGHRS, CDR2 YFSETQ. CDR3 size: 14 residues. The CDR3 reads CASKRSGSYNEQFF. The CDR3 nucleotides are TGCGCCAGCAAGCGGAGCGGCTCCTACAATGAGCAGTTCTTC.

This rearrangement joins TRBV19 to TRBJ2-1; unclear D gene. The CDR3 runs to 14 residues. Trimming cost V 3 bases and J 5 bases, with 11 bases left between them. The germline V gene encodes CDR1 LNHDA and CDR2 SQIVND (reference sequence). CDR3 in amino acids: CASSIGGLDNEQFF. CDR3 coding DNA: TGTGCCAGTAGTATCGGTGGGCTTGACAATGAGCAGTTCTTC.

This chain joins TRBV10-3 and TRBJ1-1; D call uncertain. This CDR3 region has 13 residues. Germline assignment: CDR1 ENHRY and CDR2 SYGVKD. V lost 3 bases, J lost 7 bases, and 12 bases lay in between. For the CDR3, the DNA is TGTGCCATCAGTGAATTCGGAGGGATTGAAGCTTTCTTT. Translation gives CAISEFGGIEAFF.

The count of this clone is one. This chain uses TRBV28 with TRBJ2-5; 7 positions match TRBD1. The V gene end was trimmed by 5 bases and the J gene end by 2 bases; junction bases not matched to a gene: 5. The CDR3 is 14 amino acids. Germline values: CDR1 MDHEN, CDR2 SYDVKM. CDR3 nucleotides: TGTGCCAGCAGTCCACCGGGACAGCAAGAGACCCAGTACTTC. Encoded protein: CASSPPGQQETQYF.

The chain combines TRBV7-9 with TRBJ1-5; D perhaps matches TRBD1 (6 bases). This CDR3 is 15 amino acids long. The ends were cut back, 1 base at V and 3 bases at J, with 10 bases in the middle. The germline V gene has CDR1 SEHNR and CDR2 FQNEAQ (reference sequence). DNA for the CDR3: TGTGCCAGCAGCTTAGGGACAGAAGTCAATCAGCCCCAGCATTTT. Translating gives CASSLGTEVNQPQHF.

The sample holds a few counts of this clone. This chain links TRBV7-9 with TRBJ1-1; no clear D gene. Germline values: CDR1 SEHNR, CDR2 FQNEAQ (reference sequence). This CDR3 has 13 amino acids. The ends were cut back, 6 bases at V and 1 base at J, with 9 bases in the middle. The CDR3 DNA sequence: TGTGCCAGCAGACTAACGGGGAACACTGAAGCTTTCTTT. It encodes CASRLTGNTEAFF.

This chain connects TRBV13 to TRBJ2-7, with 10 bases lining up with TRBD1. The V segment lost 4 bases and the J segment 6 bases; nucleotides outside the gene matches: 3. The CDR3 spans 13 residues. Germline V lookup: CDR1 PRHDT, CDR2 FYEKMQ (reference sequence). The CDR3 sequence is CASSSGTGAEQYF. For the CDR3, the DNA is TGTGCCAGCAGCTCCGGGACAGGGGCCGAGCAGTACTTC. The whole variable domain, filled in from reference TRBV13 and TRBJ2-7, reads AAGVIQSPRHLIKEKRETATLKCYPIPRHDTVYWYQQGPGQDPQFLISFYEKMQSDKGSIPDRFSAQQFSDYHSELNMSSLELGDSALYFCASSSGTGAEQYFGPGTRLTVT.

CDR3 coding DNA: TGTGCCAGCTCACCAGGAACCGACGCCGAGCAGTACTTC. The encoded protein is CASSPGTDAEQYF. The J gene is TRBJ2-7, the V gene TRBV18; D is unresolved. The CDR3 totals 13 residues. Between the trimmed V and J ends, which lost 2 bases and 6 bases, there was a span of 11 bases. In germline, CDR1 is KGHSH, CDR2 LQKENI.

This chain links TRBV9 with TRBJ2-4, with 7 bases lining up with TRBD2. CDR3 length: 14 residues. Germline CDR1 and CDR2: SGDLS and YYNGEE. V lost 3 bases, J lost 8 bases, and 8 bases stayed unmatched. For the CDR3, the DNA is TGTGCCAGCAGCGGGCGAGACCTAGCGGACATTCAGTACTTC. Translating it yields CASSGRDLADIQYF.

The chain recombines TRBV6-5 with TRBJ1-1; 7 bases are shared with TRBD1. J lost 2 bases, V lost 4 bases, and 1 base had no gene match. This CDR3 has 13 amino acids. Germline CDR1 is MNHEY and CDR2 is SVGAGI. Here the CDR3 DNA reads TGTGCCAGCAGTTGGACAGGTAACACTGAAGCTTTCTTT. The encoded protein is CASSWTGNTEAFF.

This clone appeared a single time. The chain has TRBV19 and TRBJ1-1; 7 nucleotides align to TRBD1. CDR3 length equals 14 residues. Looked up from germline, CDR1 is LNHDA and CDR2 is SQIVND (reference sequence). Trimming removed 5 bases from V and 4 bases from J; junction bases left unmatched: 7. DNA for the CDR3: TGTGCCAGTAGTCCCCCGGGACAGATCACTGAAGCTTTCTTT. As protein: CASSPPGQITEAFF.

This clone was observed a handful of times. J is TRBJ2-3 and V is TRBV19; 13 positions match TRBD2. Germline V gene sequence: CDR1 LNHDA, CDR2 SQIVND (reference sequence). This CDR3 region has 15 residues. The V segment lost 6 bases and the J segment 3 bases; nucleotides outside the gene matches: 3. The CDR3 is CASSRTSGSTDTQYF. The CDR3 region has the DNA TGTGCCAGTAGCAGGACTAGCGGGAGTACAGATACGCAGTATTTT.

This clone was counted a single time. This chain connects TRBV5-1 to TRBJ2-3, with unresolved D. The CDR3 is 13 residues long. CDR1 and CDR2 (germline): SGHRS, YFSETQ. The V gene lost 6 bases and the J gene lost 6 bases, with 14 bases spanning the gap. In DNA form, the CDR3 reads TGCGCCAGCACGGCGGAGCTTAGGGATACGCAGTATTTT. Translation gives CASTAELRDTQYF.

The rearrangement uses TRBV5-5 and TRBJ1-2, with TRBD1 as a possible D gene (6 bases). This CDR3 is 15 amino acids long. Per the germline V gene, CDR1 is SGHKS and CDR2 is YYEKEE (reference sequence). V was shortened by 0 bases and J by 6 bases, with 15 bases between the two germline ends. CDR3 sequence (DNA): TGTGCCAGCAGCTTGGTGGGGGCAGCCGGGGATGGCTACACCTTC. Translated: CASSLVGAAGDGYTF.

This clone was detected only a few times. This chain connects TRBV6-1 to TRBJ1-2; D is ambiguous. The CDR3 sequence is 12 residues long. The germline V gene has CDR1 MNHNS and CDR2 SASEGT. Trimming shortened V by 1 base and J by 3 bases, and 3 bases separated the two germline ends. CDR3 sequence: CASSEVYYGYTF. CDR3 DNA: TGTGCCAGCAGTGAAGTGTACTATGGCTACACCTTC.

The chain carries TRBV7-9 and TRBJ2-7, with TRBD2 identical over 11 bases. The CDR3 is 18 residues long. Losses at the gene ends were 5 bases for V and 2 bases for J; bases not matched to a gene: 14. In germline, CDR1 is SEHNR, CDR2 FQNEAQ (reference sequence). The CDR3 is CASSPGTSGSRDTYEQYF. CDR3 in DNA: TGTGCCAGCAGCCCAGGCACTAGCGGGAGTAGGGACACCTACGAGCAGTACTTC. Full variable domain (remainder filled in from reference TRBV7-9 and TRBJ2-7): DTGVSQNPRHKITKRGQNVTFRCDPISEHNRLYWYRQTLGQGPEFLTYFQNEAQLEKSRLLSDRFSAERPKGSFSTLEIQRTEQGDSAMYLCASSPGTSGSRDTYEQYFGPGTRLTVT.

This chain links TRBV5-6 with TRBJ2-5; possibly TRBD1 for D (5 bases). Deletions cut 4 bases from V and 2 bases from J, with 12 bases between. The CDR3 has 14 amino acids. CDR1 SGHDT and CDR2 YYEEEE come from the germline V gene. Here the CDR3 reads CASSPKTVQETQYF. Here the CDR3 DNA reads TGTGCCAGCAGCCCTAAGACAGTACAAGAGACCCAGTACTTC.

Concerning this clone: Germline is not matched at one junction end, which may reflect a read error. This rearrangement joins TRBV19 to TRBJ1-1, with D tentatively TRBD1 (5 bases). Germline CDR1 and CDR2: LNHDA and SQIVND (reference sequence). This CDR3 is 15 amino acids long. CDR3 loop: CASRIGGTGNTEAFF. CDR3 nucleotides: TGTGCCAGTAGGATAGGTGGGACGGGGAACACTGAAGCTTTCTTT.